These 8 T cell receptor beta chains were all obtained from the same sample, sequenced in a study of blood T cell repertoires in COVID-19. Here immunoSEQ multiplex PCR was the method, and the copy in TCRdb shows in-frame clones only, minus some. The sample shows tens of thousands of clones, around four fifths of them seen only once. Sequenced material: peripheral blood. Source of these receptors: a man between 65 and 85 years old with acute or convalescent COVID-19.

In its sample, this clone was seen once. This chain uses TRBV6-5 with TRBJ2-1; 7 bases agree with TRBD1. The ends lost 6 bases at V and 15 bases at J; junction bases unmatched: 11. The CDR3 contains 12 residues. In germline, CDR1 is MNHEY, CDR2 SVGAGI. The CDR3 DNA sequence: TGTGCCAGCAGGGACAGGTTGTCCCTCTTGTTCTTC. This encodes CASRDRLSLLFF.

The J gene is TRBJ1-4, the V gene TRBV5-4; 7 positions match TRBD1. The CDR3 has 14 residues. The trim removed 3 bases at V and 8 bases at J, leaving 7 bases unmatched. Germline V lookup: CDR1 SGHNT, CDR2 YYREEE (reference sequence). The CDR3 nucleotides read TGTGCCAGCAGCTCACAAGGGGGCCGGGAAAAACTGTTTTTT. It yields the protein CASSSQGGREKLFF.

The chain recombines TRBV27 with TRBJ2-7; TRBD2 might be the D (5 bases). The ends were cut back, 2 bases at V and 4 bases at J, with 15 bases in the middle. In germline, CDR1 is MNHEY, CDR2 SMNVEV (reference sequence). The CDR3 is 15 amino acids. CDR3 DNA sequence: TGTGCCAGCAGTTTAGCTAGCAAGACAAGATACGAGCAGTACTTC. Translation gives CASSLASKTRYEQYF.

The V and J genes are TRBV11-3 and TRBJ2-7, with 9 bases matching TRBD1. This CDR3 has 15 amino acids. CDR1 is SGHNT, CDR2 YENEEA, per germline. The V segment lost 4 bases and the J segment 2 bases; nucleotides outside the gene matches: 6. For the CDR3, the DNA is TGTGCCAGCAGCTACCGGACAGGGGCCGCCTACGAGCAGTACTTC. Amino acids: CASSYRTGAAYEQYF.

In DNA form, the CDR3 reads TGTGCCAGCAGCCCCGGGACAGGGCCCCAATCACCCCTCCACTTT. Protein sequence: CASSPGTGPQSPLHF. The chain has TRBV5-4 and TRBJ1-6; TRBD1 agrees at 9 bases. Trimming removed 4 bases from V and 10 bases from J; junction bases left unmatched: 9. The CDR3 length is 15 residues. The germline V gene encodes CDR1 SGHNT and CDR2 YYREEE (reference sequence).

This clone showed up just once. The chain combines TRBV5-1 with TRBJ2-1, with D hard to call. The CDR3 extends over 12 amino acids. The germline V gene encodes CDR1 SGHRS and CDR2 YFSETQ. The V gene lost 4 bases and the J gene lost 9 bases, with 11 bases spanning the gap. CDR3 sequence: CASSLSSSEQFF. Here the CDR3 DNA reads TGCGCCAGCAGCCTATCTAGTTCTGAGCAGTTCTTC.

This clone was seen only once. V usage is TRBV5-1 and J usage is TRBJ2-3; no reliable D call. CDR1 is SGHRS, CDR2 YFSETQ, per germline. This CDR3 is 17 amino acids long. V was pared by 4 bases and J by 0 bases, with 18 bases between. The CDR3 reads CASSALIGGSSTDTQYF. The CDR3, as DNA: TGCGCCAGCAGCGCCCTGATAGGCGGAAGTAGCACAGATACGCAGTATTTT.

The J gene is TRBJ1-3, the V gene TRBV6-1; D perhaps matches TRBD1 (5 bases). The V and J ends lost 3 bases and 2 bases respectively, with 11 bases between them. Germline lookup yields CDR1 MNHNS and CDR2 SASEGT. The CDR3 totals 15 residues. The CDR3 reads CASSDAGWAGNTIYF. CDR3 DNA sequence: TGTGCCAGCAGTGATGCAGGGTGGGCTGGAAACACCATATATTTT.